The present entry profiles one T cell receptor beta chain with its context. Its antigen remains unknown. The data were taken from a study of multiple sclerosis patients with progressive multifocal leukoencephalopathy. The study's findings and limits: Expanded clones at PML onset predated and persisted through natalizumab therapy. Most PML patients had lower entropy, suggesting less diverse TRB repertoires. Whether JC virus or general immunocompromise explains the findings remained unclear.

Trimming stripped 4 bases from V and 2 bases from J, with 14 bases between. This CDR3 contains 14 residues. From germline, CDR1 is SQVTM and CDR2 ANQGSEA. The time point is: before natalizumab initiation. Sequencing was performed with immunoSEQ multiplex PCR; in TCRdb, only in-frame clones are kept and a portion is missing. The table includes approximately 26,000 clones, approximately 90% detected once. The clonotype originates from a human donor with multiple sclerosis. Material: PBMCs. The chain carries TRBV29-1 and TRBJ2-5; unclear D gene. The CDR3 sequence is CSVAPRIRQETQYF. The CDR3 region has the DNA TGCAGCGTTGCCCCCCGAATCCGTCAAGAGACCCAGTACTTC. The full variable domain, completed using reference TRBV29-1 and TRBJ2-5, is SAVISQKPSRDICQRGTSLTIQCQVDSQVTMMFWYRQQPGQSLTLIATANQGSEATYESGFVIDKFPISRPNLTFSTLTVSNMSPEDSSIYLCSVAPRIRQETQYFGPGTRLLVL.